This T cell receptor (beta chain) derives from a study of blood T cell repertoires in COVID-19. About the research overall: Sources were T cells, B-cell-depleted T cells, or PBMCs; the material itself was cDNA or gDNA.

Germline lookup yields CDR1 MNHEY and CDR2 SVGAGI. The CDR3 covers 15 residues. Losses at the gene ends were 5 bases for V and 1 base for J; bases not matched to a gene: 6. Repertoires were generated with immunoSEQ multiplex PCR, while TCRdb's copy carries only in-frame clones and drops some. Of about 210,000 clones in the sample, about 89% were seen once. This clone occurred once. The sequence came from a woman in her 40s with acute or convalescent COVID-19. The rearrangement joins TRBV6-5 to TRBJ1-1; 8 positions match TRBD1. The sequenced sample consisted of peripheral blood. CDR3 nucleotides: TGTGCCAGCAGTCGACGGACAGGGACGAACACTGAAGCTTTCTTT. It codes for CASSRRTGTNTEAFF.